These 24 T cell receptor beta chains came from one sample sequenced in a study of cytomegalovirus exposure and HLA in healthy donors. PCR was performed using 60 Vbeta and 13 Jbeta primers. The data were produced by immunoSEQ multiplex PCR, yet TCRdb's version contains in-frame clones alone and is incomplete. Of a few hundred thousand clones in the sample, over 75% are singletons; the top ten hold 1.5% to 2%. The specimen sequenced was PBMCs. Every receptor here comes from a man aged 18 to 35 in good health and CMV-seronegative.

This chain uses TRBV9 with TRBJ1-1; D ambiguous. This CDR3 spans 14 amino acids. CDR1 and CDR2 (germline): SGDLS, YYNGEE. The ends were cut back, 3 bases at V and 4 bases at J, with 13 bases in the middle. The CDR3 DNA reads TGTGCCAGCAGCGCAGGTAAGGTCCTCACTGAAGCTTTCTTT. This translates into CASSAGKVLTEAFF.

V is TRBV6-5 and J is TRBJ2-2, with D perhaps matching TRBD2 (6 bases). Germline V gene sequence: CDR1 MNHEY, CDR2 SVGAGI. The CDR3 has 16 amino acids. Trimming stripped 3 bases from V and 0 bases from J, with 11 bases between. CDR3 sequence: CASSYNSGANTGELFF. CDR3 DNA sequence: TGTGCCAGCAGTTATAACTCGGGGGCGAACACCGGGGAGCTGTTTTTT.

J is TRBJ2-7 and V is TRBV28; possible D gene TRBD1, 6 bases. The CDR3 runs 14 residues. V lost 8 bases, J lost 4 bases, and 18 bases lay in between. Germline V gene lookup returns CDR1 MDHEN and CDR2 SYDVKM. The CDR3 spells CASRNRQEDYEQYF. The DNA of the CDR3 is TGTGCCAGCCGGAATAGACAGGAGGATTACGAGCAGTACTTC.

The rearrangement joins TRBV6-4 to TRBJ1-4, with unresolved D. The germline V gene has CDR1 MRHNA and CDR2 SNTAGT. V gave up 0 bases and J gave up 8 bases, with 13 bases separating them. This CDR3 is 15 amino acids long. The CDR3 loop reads CASSDSAREGEKLFF. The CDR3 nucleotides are TGTGCCAGCAGTGACTCGGCGAGGGAAGGAGAAAAACTGTTTTTT.

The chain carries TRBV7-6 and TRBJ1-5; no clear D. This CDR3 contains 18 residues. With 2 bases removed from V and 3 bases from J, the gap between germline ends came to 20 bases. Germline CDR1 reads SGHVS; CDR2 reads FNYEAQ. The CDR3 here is CASSLNRVSKYYNQPQHF. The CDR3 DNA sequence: TGTGCCAGCAGCTTAAACCGGGTCTCCAAATACTACAATCAGCCCCAGCATTTT. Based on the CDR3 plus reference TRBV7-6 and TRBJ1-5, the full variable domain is GAGVSQSPRYKVTKRGQDVALRCDPISGHVSLYWYRQALGQGPEFLTYFNYEAQQDKSGLPNDRFSAERPEGSISTLTIQRTEQRDSAMYRCASSLNRVSKYYNQPQHFGDGTRLSIL.

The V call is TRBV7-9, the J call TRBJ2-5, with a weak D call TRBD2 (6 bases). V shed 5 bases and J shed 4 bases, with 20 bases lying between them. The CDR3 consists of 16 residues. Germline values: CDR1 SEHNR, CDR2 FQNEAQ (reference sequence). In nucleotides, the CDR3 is TGTGCCAGCAGCCAATGGGGGGAAACCTACGGAGAGACCCAGTACTTC. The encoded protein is CASSQWGETYGETQYF.

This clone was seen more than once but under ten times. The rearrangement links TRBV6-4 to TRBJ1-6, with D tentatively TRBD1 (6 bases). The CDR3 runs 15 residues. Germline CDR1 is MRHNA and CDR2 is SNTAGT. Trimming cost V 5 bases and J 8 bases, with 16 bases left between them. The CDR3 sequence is CASSQGSGGHSPLHF. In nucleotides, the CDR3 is TGTGCCAGCAGTCAGGGGTCGGGGGGACATTCACCCCTCCACTTT.

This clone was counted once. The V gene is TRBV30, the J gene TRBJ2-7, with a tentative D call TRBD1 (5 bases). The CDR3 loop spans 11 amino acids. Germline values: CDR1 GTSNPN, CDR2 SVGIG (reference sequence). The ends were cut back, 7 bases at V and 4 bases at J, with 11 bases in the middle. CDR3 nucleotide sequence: TGTGCCTTACAGGTTCCTTACGAGCAGTACTTC. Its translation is CALQVPYEQYF.

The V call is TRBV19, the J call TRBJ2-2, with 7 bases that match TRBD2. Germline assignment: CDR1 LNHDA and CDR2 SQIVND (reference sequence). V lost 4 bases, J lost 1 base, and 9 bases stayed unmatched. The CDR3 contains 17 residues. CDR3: CASSTRMRGRNTGELFF. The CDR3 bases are TGTGCCAGTAGTACTCGGATGCGGGGGAGGAACACCGGGGAGCTGTTTTTT.

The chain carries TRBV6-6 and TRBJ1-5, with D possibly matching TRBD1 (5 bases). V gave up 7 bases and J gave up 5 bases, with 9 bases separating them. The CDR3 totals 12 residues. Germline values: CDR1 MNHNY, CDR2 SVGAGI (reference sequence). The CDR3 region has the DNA TGTGCCAGCACCTCGGGGGATCAGCCCCAGCATTTT. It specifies CASTSGDQPQHF.

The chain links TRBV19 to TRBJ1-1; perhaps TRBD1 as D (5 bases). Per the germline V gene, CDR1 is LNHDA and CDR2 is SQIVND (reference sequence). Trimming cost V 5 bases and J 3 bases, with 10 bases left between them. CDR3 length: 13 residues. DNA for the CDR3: TGTGCCAGTAGTCGGGGGGTGCACACTGAAGCTTTCTTT. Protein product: CASSRGVHTEAFF.

Here the CDR3 DNA reads TGTGCCAGCTGTACCTTCGTGGGGGACTCTTTCTCGTTCTTC. Amino acids: CASCTFVGDSFSFF. The chain links TRBV28 to TRBJ2-1; D might be TRBD2 (6 bases). The V end was cut by 8 bases, the J end by 15 bases, with 26 bases between. The CDR3 spans 14 residues. Germline CDR1 MDHEN, CDR2 SYDVKM.

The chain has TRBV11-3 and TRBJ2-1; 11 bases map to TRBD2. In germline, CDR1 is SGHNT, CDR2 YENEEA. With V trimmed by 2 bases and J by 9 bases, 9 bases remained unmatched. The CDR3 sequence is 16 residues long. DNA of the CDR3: TGTGCCAGCAGCTTATCTATAGCGGGGGGGCGACGTGAGCAGTTCTTC. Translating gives CASSLSIAGGRREQFF.

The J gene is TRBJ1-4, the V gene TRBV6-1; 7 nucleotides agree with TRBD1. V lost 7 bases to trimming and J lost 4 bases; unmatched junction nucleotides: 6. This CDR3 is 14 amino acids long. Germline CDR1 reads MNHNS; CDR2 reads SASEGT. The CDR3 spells CASTLRGNNEKLFF. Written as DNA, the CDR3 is TGTGCCAGCACGCTCAGGGGGAATAATGAAAAACTGTTTTTT.

In nucleotides, the CDR3 is TGTGCCAGCAGCGTTAACGGGGACTCCTACAATGAGCAGTTCTTC. This codes for CASSVNGDSYNEQFF. The chain couples TRBV9 to TRBJ2-1; perhaps TRBD2 as D (5 bases). From germline, CDR1 is SGDLS and CDR2 YYNGEE. The CDR3 loop spans 15 amino acids. V was trimmed by 2 bases and J by 0 bases, leaving 9 bases between them.

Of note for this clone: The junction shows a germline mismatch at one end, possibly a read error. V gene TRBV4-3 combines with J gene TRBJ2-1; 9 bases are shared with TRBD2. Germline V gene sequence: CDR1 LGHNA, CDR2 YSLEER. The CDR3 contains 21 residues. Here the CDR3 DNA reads TGCGCCAGCAGTCAAGAAGACGGTGCGGGAGGGCCGTCTGGGCCACACAATGAGCAGTTCTTC. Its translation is CASSQEDGAGGPSGPHNEQFF.

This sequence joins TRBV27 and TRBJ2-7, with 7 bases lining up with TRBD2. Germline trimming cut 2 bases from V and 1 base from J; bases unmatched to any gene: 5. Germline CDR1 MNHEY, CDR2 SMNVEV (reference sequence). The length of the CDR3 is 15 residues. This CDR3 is CASSLGSGGSYEQYF. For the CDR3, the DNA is TGTGCCAGCAGTTTAGGGTCGGGGGGTTCCTACGAGCAGTACTTC.

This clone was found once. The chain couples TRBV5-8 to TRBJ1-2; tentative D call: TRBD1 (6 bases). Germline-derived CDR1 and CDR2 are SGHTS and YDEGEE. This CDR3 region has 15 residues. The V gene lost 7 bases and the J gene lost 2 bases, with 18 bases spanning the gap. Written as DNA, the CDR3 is TGTGCCAGCGAGGGAAGATCGACAGGCAACTATGGCTACACCTTC. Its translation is CASEGRSTGNYGYTF.

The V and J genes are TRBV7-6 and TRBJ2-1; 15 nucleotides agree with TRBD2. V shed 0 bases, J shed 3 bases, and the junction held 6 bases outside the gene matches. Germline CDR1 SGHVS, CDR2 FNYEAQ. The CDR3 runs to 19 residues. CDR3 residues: CASSLARTSGGAVYNEQFF. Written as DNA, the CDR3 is TGTGCCAGCAGCTTAGCCCGGACTAGCGGGGGGGCGGTCTACAATGAGCAGTTCTTC.

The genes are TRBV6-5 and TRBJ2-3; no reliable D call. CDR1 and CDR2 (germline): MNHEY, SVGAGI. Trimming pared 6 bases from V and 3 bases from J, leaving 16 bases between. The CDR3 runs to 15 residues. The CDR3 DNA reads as TGTGCCAGCAGGCGACCGGAGATGAGTACAGATACGCAGTATTTT. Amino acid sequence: CASRRPEMSTDTQYF.

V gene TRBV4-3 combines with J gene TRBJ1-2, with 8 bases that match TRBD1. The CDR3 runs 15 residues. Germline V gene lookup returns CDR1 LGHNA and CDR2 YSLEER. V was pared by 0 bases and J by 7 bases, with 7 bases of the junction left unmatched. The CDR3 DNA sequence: TGCGCCAGCAGCCAAGATGAGCGGCAGGGGGCTGGCTACACCTTC. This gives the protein CASSQDERQGAGYTF.

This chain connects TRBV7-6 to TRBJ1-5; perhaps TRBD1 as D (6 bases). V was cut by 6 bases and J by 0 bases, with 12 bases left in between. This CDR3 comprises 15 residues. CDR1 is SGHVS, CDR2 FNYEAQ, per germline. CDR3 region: CASSPTGISNQPQHF. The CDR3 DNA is TGTGCCAGCAGTCCAACAGGGATTAGCAATCAGCCCCAGCATTTT.

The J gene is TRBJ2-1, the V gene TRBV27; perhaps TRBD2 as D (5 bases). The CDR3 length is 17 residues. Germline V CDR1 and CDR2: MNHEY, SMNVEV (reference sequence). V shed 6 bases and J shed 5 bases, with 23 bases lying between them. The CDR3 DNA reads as TGTGCCAGCAGCTGGGCCAATATGCCGGGATACAACAATGAGCAGTTCTTC. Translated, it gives CASSWANMPGYNNEQFF.

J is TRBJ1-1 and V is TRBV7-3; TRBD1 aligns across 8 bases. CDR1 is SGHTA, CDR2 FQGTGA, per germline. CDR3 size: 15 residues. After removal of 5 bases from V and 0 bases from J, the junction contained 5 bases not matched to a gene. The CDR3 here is CASSPRDRMNTEAFF. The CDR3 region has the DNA TGTGCCAGCAGCCCCCGGGACAGGATGAACACTGAAGCTTTCTTT.